The 29 T cell receptor beta chains in this list originate from one sample, sequenced in a study of T cell responses to AZD1222 COVID-19 vaccine. Sequenced by immunoSEQ multiplex PCR; TCRdb stores in-frame clones only, minus some. The data hold 150,000 to 200,000 clones, with 92% observed a single time. The material was peripheral blood, obtained on day 0 of AZD1222 vaccination. These receptors came from an adult in good health.

CDR3 in amino acids: CASSRTRAVNGLVNKLTGELFF. CDR3 DNA sequence: TGTGCCAGCAGCCGTACCCGGGCCGTAAATGGCCTTGTTAATAAATTGACCGGGGAGCTGTTTTTT. The V gene is TRBV12-1, the J gene TRBJ2-2. TRBV12-1 is a recognized pseudogene. The CDR3 sequence is 22 residues long.

The chain combines TRBV28 with TRBJ1-5, with TRBD1 as a possible D gene (5 bases). Germline V lookup: CDR1 MDHEN, CDR2 SYDVKM. Deletions cut 3 bases from V and 0 bases from J, with 12 bases between. The CDR3 sequence is 16 residues long. In nucleotides, the CDR3 is TGTGCCAGCAGTTTGGATTGGGGGAATAGCAATCAGCCCCAGCATTTT. It yields the protein CASSLDWGNSNQPQHF.

The gene calls are TRBV6-6 and TRBJ2-5, with 8 positions matching TRBD1. Looked up from germline, CDR1 is MNHNY and CDR2 is SVGAGI (reference sequence). After removal of 2 bases from V and 4 bases from J, the junction contained 3 bases not matched to a gene. CDR3 length: 14 residues. CDR3 in amino acids: CASSYGTGLETQYF. CDR3 coding DNA: TGTGCCAGCAGTTACGGGACAGGATTAGAGACCCAGTACTTC.

The rearrangement links TRBV3-1 (or the pseudogene TRBV3-2) to TRBJ1-6; no reliable D call. The CDR3 has 17 amino acids. Germline values: CDR1 LGHDT, CDR2 YNNKEL (reference sequence). V was trimmed by 1 base and J by 0 bases, leaving 10 bases between them. CDR3 protein: CASSQASRPSYNSPLHF. For the CDR3, the DNA is TGTGCCAGCAGCCAAGCCAGTCGACCCTCCTATAATTCACCCCTCCACTTT.

Notes on this clone: Other DNA variants within this sample encode the same CDR3. V usage is TRBV18 and J usage is TRBJ1-2; 7 nucleotides align to TRBD1. This CDR3 contains 13 residues. Trimming took 4 bases from V and 3 from J; bases not matched to a gene: 2. Germline CDR1 and CDR2: KGHSH and LQKENI. CDR3 in DNA: TGTGCCAGCTCACGACAGGGAGACTATGGCTACACCTTC. Amino acid sequence: CASSRQGDYGYTF.

The gene calls are TRBV5-1 and TRBJ2-7; 8 nucleotides agree with TRBD2. In germline, CDR1 is SGHRS, CDR2 YFSETQ. CDR3 length: 14 amino acids. V shed 4 bases, J shed 6 bases, and the junction held 9 bases outside the gene matches. CDR3 region: CASSLLTSAGEQYF. DNA of the CDR3: TGCGCCAGCAGCCTTCTGACTAGCGCAGGCGAGCAGTACTTC.

The genes are TRBV11-2 and TRBJ2-7; 8 positions agree with TRBD1. CDR3 length: 15 amino acids. CDR1 and CDR2 (germline): SGHAT, FQNNGV. Trimming took 1 base from V and 6 from J; bases not matched to a gene: 8. DNA of the CDR3: TGTGCCAGCAGCTTAGCTGGGGACAGGTCTGGCGAGCAGTACTTC. It translates to CASSLAGDRSGEQYF.

The rearrangement uses TRBV19 and TRBJ1-5, with a weak D call TRBD1 (5 bases). This CDR3 region has 16 residues. V was clipped by 4 bases and J by 3 bases, with 16 bases between them. Germline V gene sequence: CDR1 LNHDA, CDR2 SQIVND (reference sequence). The CDR3 DNA sequence: TGTGCCAGTAGTACCGATCCCGGAGGGGTCAATCAGCCCCAGCATTTT. Its translation is CASSTDPGGVNQPQHF.

The table lists this clone with a count of one. In DNA, the CDR3 is TGTGCCAGCAGCCAGGACAGGGGTCAGCCCCAGCATTTT. It encodes CASSQDRGQPQHF. The rearrangement uses TRBV3-1 (or the pseudogene TRBV3-2) and TRBJ1-5; TRBD1 matches 9 bases. Unmatched junction bases numbered 0, after V lost 3 bases and J lost 6 bases. Looked up from germline, CDR1 is LGHDT and CDR2 is YNNKEL (reference sequence). The CDR3 is 13 residues long.

The chain carries TRBV10-2 and TRBJ2-5; no definite D call. The germline CDR1 and CDR2 sequences are WSHSY and SAAADI. Between the trimmed V and J ends, which lost 1 base and 1 base, there was a span of 13 bases. The CDR3 is 16 residues long. The CDR3 DNA reads TGCGCCAGCAGTGAGTGGCAGGCAATTGGCCAAGAGACCCAGTACTTC. This codes for CASSEWQAIGQETQYF.

V gene TRBV9 combines with J gene TRBJ1-5; D might be TRBD1 (6 bases). This CDR3 has 15 amino acids. Germline V gene sequence: CDR1 SGDLS, CDR2 YYNGEE. V shed 0 bases and J shed 3 bases, with 10 bases lying between them. The CDR3, as DNA: TGTGCCAGCAGCGTAGAGGGACATTTCAATCAGCCCCAGCATTTT. Its protein is CASSVEGHFNQPQHF.

The V gene is TRBV6-2 or TRBV6-3, the J gene TRBJ1-2, with TRBD1 matching 9 bases. V was clipped by 5 bases and J by 7 bases; unmatched bases: 11. CDR1 is MNHEY, CDR2 SVGEGT, per germline. This CDR3 is 15 amino acids long. CDR3 sequence: CASSPDLTGGSGYTF. The CDR3 nucleotides read TGTGCCAGCAGTCCCGATCTCACAGGGGGCAGTGGCTACACCTTC.

V is TRBV3-1 (or the pseudogene TRBV3-2) and J is TRBJ2-2; D is unclear. Germline V lookup: CDR1 LGHDT, CDR2 YNNKEL (reference sequence). CDR3 length: 15 residues. V was clipped by 2 bases and J by 4 bases, with 11 bases between them. The DNA of the CDR3 is TGTGCCAGCAGCCAAAATGGGCCCATCACCGGGGAGCTGTTTTTT. Translated: CASSQNGPITGELFF.

The V and J genes are TRBV27 and TRBJ1-1; no firm D call. CDR1 is MNHEY and CDR2 is SMNVEV in the germline V gene (reference sequence). The CDR3 length is 14 residues. The germline V and J ends were trimmed by 7 bases and 2 bases, with 14 bases remaining between them. CDR3 sequence reads: CASTNPGLNTEAFF. CDR3 bases: TGTGCCAGCACTAATCCGGGTTTAAACACTGAAGCTTTCTTT.

V gene TRBV2 combines with J gene TRBJ2-1, with D possibly matching TRBD1 (7 bases). Between the trimmed V and J ends, which lost 2 bases and 2 bases, there was a span of 10 bases. The germline gives CDR1 SNHLY, CDR2 FYNNEI. CDR3 length equals 15 residues. The CDR3 region is CASSEQGGTYNEQFF. Written as DNA, the CDR3 is TGTGCCAGCAGTGAACAGGGGGGAACCTACAATGAGCAGTTCTTC.

This chain uses TRBV12-3 or TRBV12-4 with TRBJ1-4; no clear D gene. The CDR3 length is 13 residues. Trimming pared 8 bases from V and 8 bases from J, leaving 15 bases between. The DNA of the CDR3 is TGTGCCAGCTCGGGCCTTAGCGAGGAAAAACTGTTTTTT. Translation gives CASSGLSEEKLFF.

The V gene is TRBV5-1, the J gene TRBJ1-1, with D possibly TRBD1 on 5 matching bases. Deletions cut 4 bases from V and 0 bases from J, with 10 bases between. Germline V gene sequence: CDR1 SGHRS, CDR2 YFSETQ. The CDR3 is 14 amino acids. As DNA, the CDR3 is TGCGCCAGCAGCGGCGGGGCATTGAACACTGAAGCTTTCTTT. This gives the protein CASSGGALNTEAFF.

The chain recombines TRBV19 with TRBJ2-2; D gene unclear. CDR3 length: 14 residues. Trimming stripped 1 base from V and 4 bases from J, with 7 bases between. Germline values: CDR1 LNHDA, CDR2 SQIVND (reference sequence). The CDR3 loop reads CASSIARATGELFF. In DNA form, the CDR3 reads TGTGCCAGTAGTATAGCTAGGGCCACCGGGGAGCTGTTTTTT.

The V and J genes are TRBV3-1 (or the pseudogene TRBV3-2) and TRBJ2-1, with D possibly being TRBD2 (5 bases). The V end lost 4 bases, the J end lost 4 bases, and 8 bases lay between the germline ends. The CDR3 is 13 amino acids. In germline, CDR1 is LGHDT, CDR2 YNNKEL (reference sequence). The DNA for the CDR3 is TGTGCCAGCAGCCGCGGGTTTTACAATGAGCAGTTCTTC. As protein: CASSRGFYNEQFF.

The J gene is TRBJ1-4, the V gene TRBV7-9; TRBD1 is a possible D gene (6 bases). V was pared by 2 bases and J by 7 bases, with 14 bases between. This CDR3 is 15 amino acids long. Germline CDR1 and CDR2: SEHNR and FQNEAQ (reference sequence). CDR3 in amino acids: CASSLRSGEIEKLFF. The CDR3, as DNA: TGTGCCAGCAGCTTAAGGTCAGGGGAGATTGAAAAACTGTTTTTT.

This chain connects TRBV3-1 (or the pseudogene TRBV3-2) to TRBJ2-1, with D possibly being TRBD2 (6 bases). This CDR3 spans 16 amino acids. From germline, CDR1 is LGHDT and CDR2 YNNKEL (reference sequence). V was shortened by 5 bases and J by 3 bases, with 17 bases between the two germline ends. CDR3 DNA: TGTGCCAGCAGCTCCCGAGGAGGGCCCTACTACAATGAGCAGTTCTTC. This encodes CASSSRGGPYYNEQFF.

This rearrangement joins TRBV12-3 or TRBV12-4 to TRBJ1-2; 7 bases align to TRBD1. V lost 2 bases to trimming and J lost 7 bases; unmatched junction nucleotides: 4. The CDR3 totals 13 residues. The CDR3 DNA is TGTGCCAGCAGTTTAATGACAGGGTCTGGCTACACCTTC. Protein product: CASSLMTGSGYTF.

The V and J genes are TRBV6-5 and TRBJ1-1, with a weak D call TRBD1 (5 bases). Trimming left V 7 bases short and J 4 bases short, with 10 bases between. Per germline, CDR1 MNHEY and CDR2 SVGAGI. The CDR3 covers 12 residues. CDR3 residues: CASTWGSTEAFF. The CDR3 DNA sequence: TGTGCCAGCACGTGGGGGAGCACTGAAGCTTTCTTT.

This chain joins TRBV23-1 and TRBJ1-1, with D unresolved. TRBV23-1 qualifies as an ORF whose function is uncertain. The CDR3 has 12 residues. Trimming stripped 4 bases from V and 5 bases from J, with 8 bases between. CDR3 nucleotide sequence: TGCGCCAGCAGTCGGTCGGGAACTGAAGCTTTCTTT. Translation: CASSRSGTEAFF.

The table lists this clone with a few counts. This chain uses TRBV6-5 with TRBJ1-5, with D unclear. Trimming removed 6 bases at V and 0 bases at J, with 9 bases between. Germline CDR1 MNHEY, CDR2 SVGAGI. The CDR3 has 14 amino acids. The CDR3 here is CASRADASNQPQHF. The CDR3 DNA sequence: TGTGCCAGCAGGGCGGACGCTAGCAATCAGCCCCAGCATTTT.

The V call is TRBV30, the J call TRBJ1-3, with 7 nucleotides matching TRBD1. Germline V lookup: CDR1 GTSNPN, CDR2 SVGIG (reference sequence). The CDR3 consists of 12 residues. V gave up 4 bases and J gave up 9 bases; unmatched junction bases: 6. CDR3 protein: CAWTAGGPTIYF. DNA for the CDR3: TGTGCCTGGACGGCAGGGGGTCCCACCATATATTTT.

This chain links TRBV28 with TRBJ2-1; maybe TRBD2 (6 bases). Per germline, CDR1 MDHEN and CDR2 SYDVKM. CDR3 length: 15 residues. The V gene lost 0 bases and the J gene lost 9 bases, with 15 bases spanning the gap. CDR3 sequence reads: CASSLWGGRGGEQFF. In DNA, the CDR3 is TGTGCCAGCAGTTTATGGGGCGGGCGGGGAGGTGAGCAGTTCTTC.

This clone was found once. The chain recombines TRBV10-3 with TRBJ2-1; TRBD1 is a possible D gene (6 bases). The CDR3 consists of 14 residues. Per the germline V gene, CDR1 is ENHRY and CDR2 is SYGVKD. The V end was cut by 10 bases, the J end by 6 bases, with 19 bases between. As DNA, the CDR3 is TGTGCCACCGGGGCTAACAGGGTTGGCAATGAGCAGTTCTTC. Translated, it gives CATGANRVGNEQFF.

This clone occurred once. The CDR3 DNA reads as TGTGCCAGCAGTTATGGGAACTATGGCTACACCTTC. It specifies CASSYGNYGYTF. The rearrangement links TRBV6-2 or TRBV6-3 to TRBJ1-2; D unresolved. The CDR3 has 12 amino acids. The V end lost 3 bases, the J end lost 2 bases, and 4 bases lay between the germline ends. Germline CDR1 and CDR2: MNHEY and SVGEGT.